The 22 T cell receptor beta chains in this list originate from one sample, sequenced in a study of T cells in Graves' hyperthyroidism and ophthalmopathy. RNA transcripts were the template for amplifying TCR beta CDR3 regions. HTBI primers drove first-round RT-PCR of the TCR CDR3. A single record per CDR3 protein comes from TCRdb applying MiXCR to the multiplex PCR reads. The table includes 500,000 to 600,000 distinct CDR3 sequences, around 42% detected once. Sample: peripheral blood or thyroid tissue (not recorded which). These receptors were obtained from an adult woman with Graves' disease, either hyperthyroidism or ophthalmopathy (not recorded which).

Ten or more counts support this clonotype. This chain connects TRBV20-1 to TRBJ2-7; D might be TRBD1 or TRBD2, each matching 6 bases. V was pared by 3 bases and J by 0 bases, with 21 bases between. The germline gives CDR1 DFQATT, CDR2 SNEGSKA (reference sequence). The length of the CDR3 is 17 residues. CDR3 DNA sequence: TGCAGTGCTAGCCAGACCTATGGGGGGCGGTCCTCCTACGAGCAGTACTTC. Encoded protein: CSASQTYGGRSSYEQYF.

This sequence joins TRBV19 and TRBJ2-6; 8 nucleotides agree with TRBD1. Germline V gives CDR1 LNHDA, CDR2 SQIVND (reference sequence). The CDR3 is 13 residues long. The junction had 3 bases not matched to a gene; V was cut back by 5 bases and J by 9 bases. The CDR3 protein is CASSVDRGNVLTF. As DNA, the CDR3 is TGTGCCAGTAGTGTCGACAGGGGCAACGTCCTGACTTTC.

In this sample, this clonotype turned up a few times. J is TRBJ1-3 and V is TRBV7-9; no reliable D call. V lost 6 bases and J lost 9, with 9 bases in between. This CDR3 is 11 amino acids long. Germline CDR1 reads SEHNR; CDR2 reads FQNEAQ (reference sequence). The CDR3 DNA follows: TGTGCCAGCAGTTTGGGATCCACCATATATTTT. Translating it yields CASSLGSTIYF.

Points on this clonotype: A much more abundant neighbour one base away suggests this may be a read error. The chain has TRBV2 and TRBJ2-7, with TRBD1 matching 9 bases. Unmatched junction bases numbered 10, after V lost 5 bases and J lost 5 bases. CDR1 is SNHLY and CDR2 is FYNNEI in the germline V gene. The CDR3 consists of 15 residues. The CDR3 bases are TGTGCCAGCAGTTACCGCGACAGGGGGGGCCACGAGCAGTACTTC. It is translated as CASSYRDRGGHEQYF.

Many counts were recorded for this clonotype. The chain combines TRBV20-1 with TRBJ2-7, with 8 bases matching TRBD1. Germline-derived CDR1 and CDR2 are DFQATT and SNEGSKA (reference sequence). The length of the CDR3 is 14 residues. After removal of 3 bases from V and 1 base from J, the junction contained 5 bases not matched to a gene. The CDR3 DNA sequence: TGCAGTGCTAGGGCAGGGGGCGATTCCTACGAGCAGTACTTC. It specifies CSARAGGDSYEQYF.

The chain joins TRBV2 to TRBJ2-2, with D tentatively TRBD2 (6 bases). Between the trimmed V and J ends, which lost 9 bases and 6 bases, there was a span of 14 bases. Germline V gives CDR1 SNHLY, CDR2 FYNNEI. This CDR3 has 13 residues. CDR3 sequence: CASRPSEAGELFF. DNA of the CDR3: TGTGCCAGTCGCCCTAGCGAAGCCGGGGAGCTGTTTTTT.

The J gene is TRBJ2-7, the V gene TRBV10-3, with 8 nucleotides matching TRBD2. This CDR3 has 17 amino acids. Germline lookup yields CDR1 ENHRY and CDR2 SYGVKD. Unmatched junction bases numbered 18, after V lost 6 bases and J lost 5 bases. In DNA, the CDR3 is TGTGCCATCAGCGACGCAGAGTTCCCGGGGGGGACAAACGAGCAGTACTTC. Protein: CAISDAEFPGGTNEQYF.

This clonotype appeared many times. The chain couples TRBV2 to TRBJ1-1; tentative D call: TRBD1 (6 bases). The CDR3 is 13 amino acids. The germline gives CDR1 SNHLY, CDR2 FYNNEI. Deletions cut 6 bases from V and 1 base from J, with 9 bases between. CDR3 sequence (DNA): TGTGCCAGCAGGGAGGACAGGAACACTGAAGCTTTCTTT. Its translation: CASREDRNTEAFF.

This chain connects TRBV15 to TRBJ1-6; D is ambiguous. This CDR3 region has 14 residues. The germline gives CDR1 LNHNV, CDR2 YYDKDF (reference sequence). V was shortened by 3 bases and J by 10 bases, with 13 bases between the two germline ends. The CDR3 here is CATSSGSLKSPLHF. The CDR3 bases are TGTGCCACCAGCAGCGGATCCCTAAAATCACCCCTCCACTTT.

This clonotype was recorded at least ten times. This chain's CDR3 is CASSAGRDTKGTEAFF. The CDR3 nucleotides are TGTGCCAGCAGCGCTGGGCGGGACACAAAAGGAACTGAAGCTTTCTTT. The chain joins TRBV9 to TRBJ1-1, with D perhaps TRBD1 (6 bases). The CDR3 covers 16 residues. V was clipped by 3 bases and J by 5 bases, with 20 bases between them. Germline V gene lookup returns CDR1 SGDLS and CDR2 YYNGEE.

Many counts were recorded for this clonotype. This rearrangement joins TRBV7-3 to TRBJ1-1; 10 nucleotides align to TRBD1. V trimming: 4 bases; J trimming: 5 bases; junction bases outside the gene matches: 4. CDR1 SGHTA and CDR2 FQGTGA come from the germline V gene. The CDR3 consists of 14 residues. The DNA for the CDR3 is TGTGCCAGCAGCTCGACAGGGGGCAAGACTGAAGCTTTCTTT. This sequence encodes CASSSTGGKTEAFF.

This clonotype appeared many times. This chain uses TRBV2 with TRBJ2-2, with TRBD1 identical over 10 bases. The CDR3 spans 19 residues. V was clipped by 5 bases and J by 2 bases; unmatched bases: 14. Germline CDR1 is SNHLY and CDR2 is FYNNEI. CDR3 loop: CASSRDRGVWPANTGELFF. The DNA for the CDR3 is TGTGCCAGCAGTAGGGACAGGGGTGTCTGGCCAGCCAACACCGGGGAGCTGTTTTTT.

This clonotype was recorded only once. The chain combines TRBV19 with TRBJ2-3; possibly TRBD1 or TRBD2 for D (5 bases each). Germline-derived CDR1 and CDR2 are LNHDA and SQIVND (reference sequence). This CDR3 spans 14 amino acids. Deletions cut 6 bases from V and 2 bases from J, with 12 bases between. The CDR3 sequence is CASSAGTYTDTQYF. CDR3 coding DNA: TGTGCCAGTAGCGCTGGGACCTACACAGATACGCAGTATTTT.

The sample holds many counts of this clonotype. CDR3 protein: CSVVRGGETQYF. CDR3 DNA sequence: TGCAGCGTTGTTAGGGGCGGGGAGACCCAGTACTTC. The chain joins TRBV29-1 to TRBJ2-5; D may correspond to TRBD1 or TRBD2 (5 bases each). V lost 4 bases and J 5 bases, leaving 11 bases between the germline ends. Germline-derived CDR1 and CDR2 are SQVTM and ANQGSEA. The CDR3 consists of 12 residues.

This clonotype came up many times. This rearrangement joins TRBV7-2 to TRBJ2-2, with D maybe TRBD1 (5 bases). Trimming pared 5 bases from V and 6 bases from J, leaving 10 bases between. The length of the CDR3 is 13 residues. The germline V gene has CDR1 SGHTA and CDR2 FQGNSA. The CDR3 DNA reads TGTGCCAGCAGCGCCCAGGGCTCCGGGGAGCTGTTTTTT. Translating it yields CASSAQGSGELFF.

The chain links TRBV10-3 to TRBJ1-3; 9 nucleotides match TRBD1. The CDR3 consists of 12 residues. Germline V gene data show CDR1 as ENHRY and CDR2 as SYGVKD. V dropped 6 bases and J dropped 7; count of bases not matched to a gene: 1. The CDR3 DNA reads as TGTGCCATCAGAGGACAGGGGAACACCATATATTTT. Protein product: CAIRGQGNTIYF.

The chain couples TRBV2 to TRBJ1-5; D is unclear. This CDR3 comprises 10 residues. V was shortened by 6 bases and J by 13 bases, with 10 bases between the two germline ends. Germline CDR1 and CDR2: SNHLY and FYNNEI. CDR3 bases: TGTGCCAGCAGCTTGATAGGACAGCATTTT. Amino acids: CASSLIGQHF.

The chain couples TRBV29-1 to TRBJ1-3, with D uncertain. Germline V gene sequence: CDR1 SQVTM, CDR2 ANQGSEA. Trimming removed 8 bases at V and 0 bases at J, with 14 bases between. This CDR3 has 14 residues. CDR3 sequence reads: CSSYSQASGNTIYF. CDR3 DNA sequence: TGCAGCAGTTACAGTCAGGCCTCTGGAAACACCATATATTTT.

As concerns this clonotype: Given a much more abundant clone one base away, this may be a read error. This chain uses TRBV3-1 with TRBJ1-1; D uncertain. The CDR3 loop spans 13 amino acids. Germline CDR1 reads LGHDT; CDR2 reads YNNKEL (reference sequence). Trimming cost V 4 bases and J 4 bases, with 10 bases left between them. CDR3 amino acids: CASSRQGTTEAFF. The CDR3 nucleotides are TGTGCCAGCAGCCGGCAAGGTACCACTGAAGCTTTCTTT.

This clonotype was detected ten times or more. The chain employs TRBV20-1 and TRBJ2-5; 11 bases fit TRBD1. Unmatched junction bases numbered 7, after V lost 6 bases and J lost 4 bases. The CDR3 loop spans 14 amino acids. Germline CDR1 is DFQATT and CDR2 is SNEGSKA (reference sequence). The CDR3 spells CSAPDRGLGETQYF. Here the CDR3 DNA reads TGCAGTGCGCCGGACAGGGGGCTCGGAGAGACCCAGTACTTC.

This sequence joins TRBV19 and TRBJ2-7; 9 nucleotides match TRBD2. CDR3 length: 15 residues. Germline V gene sequence: CDR1 LNHDA, CDR2 SQIVND (reference sequence). The V and J ends lost 5 bases and 6 bases, in that order; junction bases with no gene match: 11. CDR3 loop: CASSPKGLASLEQYF. CDR3 DNA: TGTGCCAGTAGTCCGAAGGGACTAGCTTCCCTCGAGCAGTACTTC.

The chain uses TRBV9 and TRBJ2-7, with 13 bases that match TRBD2. The CDR3 totals 16 residues. V lost 0 bases and J lost 12; bases outside the gene matches: 12. Germline CDR1 SGDLS, CDR2 YYNGEE. CDR3 DNA: TGTGCCAGCAGCGTAGCGCCCGGACTAGCGGGAGATCCGGTGTACTTC. Amino acid sequence: CASSVAPGLAGDPVYF.